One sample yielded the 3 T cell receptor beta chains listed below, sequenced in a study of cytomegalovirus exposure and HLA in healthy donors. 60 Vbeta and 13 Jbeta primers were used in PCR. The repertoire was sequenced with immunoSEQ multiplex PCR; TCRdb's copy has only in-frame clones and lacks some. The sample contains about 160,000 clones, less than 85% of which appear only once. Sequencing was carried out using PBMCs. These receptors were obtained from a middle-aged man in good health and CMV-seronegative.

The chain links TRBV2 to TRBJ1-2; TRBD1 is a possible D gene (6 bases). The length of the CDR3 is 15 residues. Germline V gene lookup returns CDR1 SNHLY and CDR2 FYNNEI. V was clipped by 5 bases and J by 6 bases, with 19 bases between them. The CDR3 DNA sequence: TGTGCCAGCAGTCCTTTTCAGGGGATAAGGGATGGCTACACCTTC. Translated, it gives CASSPFQGIRDGYTF.

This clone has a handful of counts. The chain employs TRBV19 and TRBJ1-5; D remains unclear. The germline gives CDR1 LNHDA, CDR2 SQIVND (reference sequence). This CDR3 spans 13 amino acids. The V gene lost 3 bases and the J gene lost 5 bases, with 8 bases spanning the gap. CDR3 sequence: CASSIMEYQPQHF. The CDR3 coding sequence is TGTGCCAGTAGTATTATGGAGTATCAGCCCCAGCATTTT.

CDR3 sequence: CASSFFAGYTDTQYF. In nucleotides, the CDR3 is TGTGCCAGCAGCTTTTTTGCGGGGTACACAGATACGCAGTATTTT. The chain combines TRBV5-6 with TRBJ2-3, with a tentative D call TRBD2 (6 bases). Germline CDR1 SGHDT, CDR2 YYEEEE. The V end was cut by 2 bases, the J end by 2 bases, with 12 bases between. The CDR3 length is 15 residues.